Here is one T cell receptor beta chain with its context. The data stem from a study of Ad26.COV2.S vaccination and SARS-CoV-2 variants. Study as a whole: COV1001, an Ad26.COV2.S trial, supplied this vaccine-arm donor. Into the muscle, Ad26.COV2.S was dosed once or twice, 56 days apart.

Data came from immunoSEQ multiplex PCR; TCRdb stores just in-frame clones and leaves some out. Among about 400,000 clones listed, 83% were seen once. Treatment reported: roughly 20 received Ad26.COV2.S at low or high dose, single or two shots; roughly five received placebo; per-sample allocation not given. All samples were drawn on day 63, counting from the first vaccine or placebo injection. An Ad26 vector that expressed Wuhan-strain SARS-CoV-2 spike constituted the vaccine. CDR3 length equals 13 residues. CDR1 and CDR2 (germline): SQVTM, ANQGSEA. The junction had 7 bases not matched to a gene; V was cut back by 7 bases and J by 4 bases.

The origin of this receptor is a person between 18 and 65 years old who received the Ad26.COV2.S COVID-19 vaccine or a placebo. The sample consisted of peripheral blood, taken in a trial of Ad26.COV2.S vaccine versus placebo. This sequence joins TRBV29-1 and TRBJ2-1, with 7 bases identical to TRBD1. CDR3 in amino acids: CSDSGTVYNEQFF. CDR3 bases: TGCAGCGACTCCGGGACAGTATACAATGAGCAGTTCTTC.